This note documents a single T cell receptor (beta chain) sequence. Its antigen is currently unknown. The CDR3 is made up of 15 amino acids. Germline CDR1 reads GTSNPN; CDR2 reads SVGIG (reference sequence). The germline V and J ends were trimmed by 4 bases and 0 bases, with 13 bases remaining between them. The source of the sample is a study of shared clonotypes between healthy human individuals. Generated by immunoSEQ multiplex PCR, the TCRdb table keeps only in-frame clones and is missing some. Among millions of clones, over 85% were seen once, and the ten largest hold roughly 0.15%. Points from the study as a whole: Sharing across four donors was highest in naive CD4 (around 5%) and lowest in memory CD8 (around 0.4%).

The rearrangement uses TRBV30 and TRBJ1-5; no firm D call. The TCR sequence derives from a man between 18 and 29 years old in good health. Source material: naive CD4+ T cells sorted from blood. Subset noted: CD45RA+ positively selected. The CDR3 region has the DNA TGTGCCTGGACCCATGGACGCTATAGCAATCAGCCCCAGCATTTT. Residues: CAWTHGRYSNQPQHF.